One sample yielded the 16 T cell receptor beta chains listed below, sequenced in a study of blood T cell repertoires in COVID-19. Sequenced by immunoSEQ multiplex PCR; TCRdb stores in-frame clones only, minus some. The sample yields 450,000 or so clones, 70% to 90% seen once. Sequencing used peripheral blood. The receptors originated from a woman between 35 and 50 years old with COVID-19, enrolled during active disease.

The chain uses TRBV4-3 and TRBJ2-7; 8 nucleotides align to TRBD1. V lost 0 bases to trimming and J lost 7 bases; unmatched junction nucleotides: 8. The germline gives CDR1 LGHNA, CDR2 YSLEER. The CDR3 covers 15 residues. CDR3 nucleotide sequence: TGCGCCAGCAGCCAAGACGGCAGGGGGCAGGAGGAGCAGTACTTC. It specifies CASSQDGRGQEEQYF.

The chain carries TRBV9 and TRBJ2-3; D unclear. V lost 6 bases and J 4 bases, leaving 3 bases between the germline ends. CDR1 is SGDLS and CDR2 is YYNGEE in the germline V gene. CDR3 length: 10 residues. For the CDR3, the DNA is TGTGCCAGCACTTCAGATACGCAGTATTTT. Its translation: CASTSDTQYF.

The gene calls are TRBV6-2 or TRBV6-3 and TRBJ1-3; unclear D gene. The CDR3 is 13 residues long. Germline V gives CDR1 MNHEY, CDR2 SVGEGT. With 2 bases removed from V and 4 bases from J, the gap between germline ends came to 6 bases. The CDR3 loop is CASSYSGGNTIYF. DNA for the CDR3: TGTGCCAGCAGTTACAGCGGAGGAAACACCATATATTTT.

The chain couples TRBV7-2 to TRBJ1-4, with 10 bases lining up with TRBD1. Per the germline V gene, CDR1 is SGHTA and CDR2 is FQGNSA. Trimming at V came to 5 bases and at J to 1 base, leaving 10 bases not matched to a gene. The CDR3 has 18 amino acids. For the CDR3, the DNA is TGTGCCAGCAGCCCCCGGGACAGGGGACGAGTAACTAATGAAAAACTGTTTTTT. It is translated as CASSPRDRGRVTNEKLFF.

The chain combines TRBV5-1 with TRBJ1-1; possible D gene TRBD1, 5 bases. This CDR3 spans 15 amino acids. Trimming pared 0 bases from V and 1 base from J, leaving 10 bases between. Germline V lookup: CDR1 SGHRS, CDR2 YFSETQ. The CDR3 reads CASSLAPGWNTEAFF. The CDR3 coding sequence is TGCGCCAGCAGCTTGGCCCCAGGGTGGAACACTGAAGCTTTCTTT. Using reference TRBV5-1 and TRBJ1-1 for the parts outside the CDR3, the full variable domain is KAGVTQTPRYLIKTRGQQVTLSCSPISGHRSVSWYQQTPGQGLQFLFEYFSETQRNKGNFPGRFSGRQFSNSRSEMNVSTLELGDSALYLCASSLAPGWNTEAFFGQGTRLTVV.

This clone was seen just once. The chain joins TRBV7-8 to TRBJ2-2, with TRBD2 matching 8 bases. The CDR3 extends over 18 amino acids. The V segment lost 5 bases and the J segment 4 bases; nucleotides outside the gene matches: 15. Germline V CDR1 and CDR2: SGHVS, FQNEAQ. CDR3 nucleotide sequence: TGTGCCAGCAGCACCCACTTACCGACTAGCGACTTCACCGGGGAGCTGTTTTTT. Protein sequence: CASSTHLPTSDFTGELFF.

The chain uses TRBV5-1 and TRBJ2-3; TRBD1 matches 9 bases. The CDR3 extends over 19 amino acids. Germline V gene sequence: CDR1 SGHRS, CDR2 YFSETQ. With 0 bases clipped from V and 1 base from J, the junction kept 12 bases outside the gene matches. The CDR3 DNA is TGCGCCAGCAGCTTGGCCGGGACAGGGAGAGGGGGTGGCACAGATACGCAGTATTTT. It specifies CASSLAGTGRGGGTDTQYF.

The rearrangement uses TRBV9 and TRBJ2-1; maybe TRBD1 (6 bases). The V gene lost 4 bases and the J gene lost 2 bases, with 16 bases spanning the gap. The CDR3 spans 16 residues. Germline V gene data show CDR1 as SGDLS and CDR2 as YYNGEE. DNA for the CDR3: TGTGCCAGCAGCTCCACTTCAGGGGTCACCTACAATGAGCAGTTCTTC. Amino acid sequence: CASSSTSGVTYNEQFF.

Here the CDR3 reads CASSQPGTGTYEQYF. CDR3 DNA: TGTGCCAGCAGCCAACCCGGGACAGGGACTTACGAGCAGTACTTC. The gene calls are TRBV3-1 (or the pseudogene TRBV3-2) and TRBJ2-7, with 9 bases aligning to TRBD1. Trimming cost V 2 bases and J 4 bases; bases outside gene matches: 6. Germline V gene lookup returns CDR1 LGHDT and CDR2 YNNKEL (reference sequence). The CDR3 has 15 residues.

The J gene is TRBJ1-2, the V gene TRBV19; 8 bases are shared with TRBD1. The ends lost 4 bases at V and 1 base at J; junction bases unmatched: 11. Germline-derived CDR1 and CDR2 are LNHDA and SQIVND (reference sequence). The CDR3 is made up of 17 amino acids. CDR3 sequence reads: CASSSGTGETLNYGYTF. Written as DNA, the CDR3 is TGTGCCAGTAGTAGCGGGACAGGAGAAACCCTTAACTATGGCTACACCTTC. The variable domain in full, completed from reference TRBV19 and TRBJ1-2, reads DGGITQSPKYLFRKEGQNVTLSCEQNLNHDAMYWYRQDPGQGLRLIYYSQIVNDFQKGDIAEGYSVSREKKESFPLTVTSAQKNPTAFYLCASSSGTGETLNYGYTFGSGTRLTVV.

A single count supports this clone. This chain joins TRBV3-1 (or the pseudogene TRBV3-2) and TRBJ2-7; 14 bases fit TRBD2. The germline V gene encodes CDR1 LGHDT and CDR2 YNNKEL (reference sequence). The CDR3 contains 17 residues. Trimming cost V 4 bases and J 0 bases; bases outside gene matches: 5. The CDR3 is CASSRGLAGGTSYEQYF. In DNA form, the CDR3 reads TGTGCCAGCAGCCGCGGACTAGCGGGAGGCACCTCCTACGAGCAGTACTTC.

The rearrangement joins TRBV6-1 to TRBJ1-1; the D gene is possibly TRBD1 (6 bases). CDR1 is MNHNS, CDR2 SASEGT, per germline. The CDR3 is 14 residues long. V was clipped by 0 bases and J by 7 bases, with 12 bases between them. The CDR3 DNA reads as TGTGCCAGCAGTGAAGCGCTTTGGACAGTTGAAGCTTTCTTT. Its translation is CASSEALWTVEAFF.

The chain has TRBV28 and TRBJ2-7; TRBD2 matches at 12 bases. Per the germline V gene, CDR1 is MDHEN and CDR2 is SYDVKM. Germline trimming cut 0 bases from V and 0 bases from J; bases unmatched to any gene: 3. The CDR3 covers 17 residues. This CDR3 reads CASSLWTSGSSSYEQYF. In DNA form, the CDR3 reads TGTGCCAGCAGTTTATGGACTAGCGGGAGTAGCTCCTACGAGCAGTACTTC.

This clone was counted a single time. V usage is TRBV28 and J usage is TRBJ2-7; no clear D. The CDR3 covers 11 residues. Germline CDR1 reads MDHEN; CDR2 reads SYDVKM. V shed 4 bases and J shed 3 bases, with 4 bases lying between them. CDR3 sequence: CASSSGYEQYF. Here the CDR3 DNA reads TGTGCCAGCAGTTCCGGCTACGAGCAGTACTTC.

The chain joins TRBV5-6 to TRBJ1-5, with 8 nucleotides matching TRBD1. This CDR3 spans 14 amino acids. With 3 bases clipped from V and 7 bases from J, the junction kept 6 bases outside the gene matches. CDR1 is SGHDT, CDR2 YYEEEE, per germline. DNA of the CDR3: TGTGCCAGCAGCTCCCGGACAGGGTGGCAGCCCCAGCATTTT. The encoded protein is CASSSRTGWQPQHF.

The chain links TRBV4-1 to TRBJ2-7, with TRBD2 as a possible D gene (5 bases). CDR3 length equals 14 residues. Germline V CDR1 and CDR2: MGHRA, YSYEKL. V was pared by 1 base and J by 0 bases, with 7 bases between. The DNA of the CDR3 is TGCGCCAGCAGCCAAGTGGGGAGCTCCTACGAGCAGTACTTC. Protein product: CASSQVGSSYEQYF.